These T cell receptor beta chains were read from a single sample in a study of T-cell reconstitution after alpha-beta-depleted transplantation in children. MiXCR, run by TCRdb on the PCR reads, gives a single entry per CDR3 protein. Here the sample spans about 350,000 distinct CDR3 sequences, approximately 12% being singletons. The material sequenced was PBMCs, taken from the stem cell graft. The receptors originated from a human donor who donated a stem cell graft to a child with Fanconi anemia. The CDR3 runs from the conserved cysteine through the conserved F or W. D genes are given only for firm matches. Expanded clones get a size class; other rows say once, few or many, or leave the size out.

cdr3_nt	cdr3_aa	clone_size	v_call	j_call	d_call
TGTGCCAGCAGTTTCGACAGGGGTGGCGATGAGCAGTTCTTC	CASSFDRGGDEQFF	many	TRBV28	TRBJ2-1	TRBD1
TGTGCCAGCAGTTTAGTCGGGTCCGAGGGTGAAAAACTGTTTTTT	CASSLVGSEGEKLFF	.	TRBV28	TRBJ1-4	.
TGCAGTGCGGGGGCCCCGTCCTACAATGAGCAGTTCTTC	CSAGAPSYNEQFF	.	TRBV20-1	TRBJ2-1	.
TGTGCCAGCAGTGAATTCCGGAGGGGGGTTTACAATGAGCAGTTCTTC	CASSEFRRGVYNEQFF	.	TRBV25-1	TRBJ2-1	.
TGTGCCAGCATCGCCGGGAACCGATATGGCTACACCTTC	CASIAGNRYGYTF	.	TRBV6-1	TRBJ1-2	.
TGTGCCAGCAGCTTGGAAGGGCAGGACTATTCACCCCTCCACTTT	CASSLEGQDYSPLHF	few	TRBV5-5	TRBJ1-6	.
TGTGCCAGCAGCTTCCGGGAGACTAGTGAGCAGTTCTTC	CASSFRETSEQFF	.	TRBV7-9	TRBJ2-1	.
TGTGCCAGCAGCCAAGGCACTAGCGGGGTTGAGCAGTTCTTC	CASSQGTSGVEQFF	few	TRBV3-1	TRBJ2-1	TRBD2
TGCAGCGTTGAGAGGATGGGGGCCGGGGGCACAGATACGCAGTATTTT	CSVERMGAGGTDTQYF	many	TRBV29-1	TRBJ2-3	.
TGTGCCAGCAGACCTACGGGGAACACCGGGGAGCTGTTTTTT	CASRPTGNTGELFF	few	TRBV6-2/TRBV6-3	TRBJ2-2	.
TGTGCCAGCAGTATTAAGGAGCTGGGGGGCAATCAGCCCCAGCATTTT	CASSIKELGGNQPQHF	many	TRBV5-5	TRBJ1-5	.
TGTGCCACCAGTGACCGTAAAGAGACCCAGTACTTC	CATSDRKETQYF	few	TRBV24-1	TRBJ2-5	.
TGTGCCAGCAGCCCCGTAGGGTCTAGGGGGGAGACCCAGTACTTC	CASSPVGSRGETQYF	few	TRBV11-2	TRBJ2-5	.
TGCAGTGCTAGAGCCCCGGCAGGGGGCGACGAGCAGTACTTC	CSARAPAGGDEQYF	few	TRBV20-1	TRBJ2-7	TRBD1
TGCAGCGTTGGTGAACCCGGGTTTAACTATGGCTACACCTTC	CSVGEPGFNYGYTF	.	TRBV29-1	TRBJ1-2	.
TGTGCCAGCACCAGTTTGGGGGGGACAGGACTGGTACAGACGGTCTCCACAGAGACCCAGTACTTC	CASTSLGGTGLVQTVSTETQYF	.	TRBV28	TRBJ2-5	.
TGTGCCAGCGAGGGCGGGGGACAAACAGATACGCAGTATTTT	CASEGGGQTDTQYF	many	TRBV2	TRBJ2-3	.
TGTGCCATCAGTACTAGCGGGGGGGGCAATGAGCAGTTCTTC	CAISTSGGGNEQFF	.	TRBV10-3	TRBJ2-1	TRBD2
TGCAGTGCTAGAGACATGAAAAACATTCAGTACTTC	CSARDMKNIQYF	.	TRBV20-1	TRBJ2-4	.
TGTGCCAGCAGCGGCCCAGCGGGGTATAACACCGGGGAGCTGTTTTTT	CASSGPAGYNTGELFF	.	TRBV3-1	TRBJ2-2	TRBD2
TGCAGTGCTATGAGAGCGGGGGGTATCACGAATGAGCAGTTCTTC	CSAMRAGGITNEQFF	.	TRBV20-1	TRBJ2-1	TRBD2
TGTGCCAGCAGTTACTCGAGGGCCCAAGAGACCCAGTACTTC	CASSYSRAQETQYF	few	TRBV6-5	TRBJ2-5	.
TGTGCCAGCAGCAAAGTTCGGAAAGAGGACGAGACCCAGTACTTC	CASSKVRKEDETQYF	many	TRBV21-1	TRBJ2-5	.
TGCGCCAGCAGTGCCCCGGAGGCAGATGAAGAGACCCAGTACTTC	CASSAPEADEETQYF	.	TRBV5-1	TRBJ2-5	.
TGTGCCAGCAGCTCCGAGGACTATGGCTACACCTTC	CASSSEDYGYTF	many	TRBV7-9	TRBJ1-2	.
TGTGCCAGCAGTTTAGCCGGCAGGGCCTACGAGCAGTACTTC	CASSLAGRAYEQYF	.	TRBV12-3/TRBV12-4	TRBJ2-7	.
TGCGCCAGCAGTGGGGGGTCTGAGCAGTTCTTC	CASSGGSEQFF	few	TRBV10-2	TRBJ2-1	.
TGTGCCAGCAGTTTGAGGCTGCACAATGAGCAGTTCTTC	CASSLRLHNEQFF	.	TRBV27	TRBJ2-1	.
TGTGCCAGCAGTAAACGGGATAATCAGCCCCAGCATTTT	CASSKRDNQPQHF	few	TRBV6-6	TRBJ1-5	.
TGTGCCAGCAGTCTCGACAGGGCTGGAGCAGATACGCAGTATTTT	CASSLDRAGADTQYF	many	TRBV12-3/TRBV12-4	TRBJ2-3	TRBD1
TGTGCCAGCAGCCGGAGAAACGGGGAGCTGTTTTTT	CASSRRNGELFF	.	TRBV3-1	TRBJ2-2	.
TGTGCCAGCGGGACAGGGAGCGCAGATACGCAGTATTTT	CASGTGSADTQYF	few	TRBV6-6	TRBJ2-3	TRBD1
TGTGCCAGCAGTTTAGATAAGGGATCTATGAACACTGAAGCTTTCTTT	CASSLDKGSMNTEAFF	many	TRBV12-3/TRBV12-4	TRBJ1-1	.
TGTGCCTGGAGGCCGCGCTCGATCTATTCACCCCTCCACTTT	CAWRPRSIYSPLHF	.	TRBV30	TRBJ1-6	.
TGCAGCGCCGCCCGAGTGGGCACCATATATTTT	CSAARVGTIYF	few	TRBV29-1	TRBJ1-3	.
TGTGCCACCATTAGGGGAGCCAACACTGAAGCTTTCTTT	CATIRGANTEAFF	.	TRBV28	TRBJ1-1	.
TGTGCCATGAGCCCGGGGCTGAACGAGCAGTACTTC	CAMSPGLNEQYF	.	TRBV28	TRBJ2-7	.
TGTGCCAGCAGCCCGATCGCCGGGACAGGGGGGACCCAGTACTTC	CASSPIAGTGGTQYF	.	TRBV28	TRBJ2-5	TRBD1
TGTGCCAGCAGCATGGCCGGCCCTTCCTACGAGCAGTACTTC	CASSMAGPSYEQYF	once	TRBV12-3/TRBV12-4	TRBJ2-7	.
TGTGCCAGCATCACAGGGGGCGCGGCTGAAGCTTTCTTT	CASITGGAAEAFF	.	TRBV12-3/TRBV12-4	TRBJ1-1	TRBD1
TGTGCCAGTCGTGGGTGGGATGGAGAGACCCAGTACTTC	CASRGWDGETQYF	many	TRBV12-3/TRBV12-4	TRBJ2-5	.
TGTGCCAGCAGCTTGCGCTCCCGCGACACTGAAGCTTTCTTT	CASSLRSRDTEAFF	few	TRBV5-5	TRBJ1-1	.
TGTGCCAGCAGTTTAACGGGCGGCAGGGGGAACTATGGCTACACCTTC	CASSLTGGRGNYGYTF	few	TRBV28	TRBJ1-2	TRBD1
TGTGCCAGCAGTATCAGGGACACCGGGGAGCTGTTTTTT	CASSIRDTGELFF	.	TRBV25-1	TRBJ2-2	.
TGCAGTGCTAGAAGGCCGGGCACCGGGGAGCTGTTTTTT	CSARRPGTGELFF	few	TRBV20-1	TRBJ2-2	.
TGTGCCAGCAGTTTATTCAATCTGGGCAACCAGCCCCAGCATTTT	CASSLFNLGNQPQHF	many	TRBV5-6	TRBJ1-5	.
TGTGCCAGCAGTTTCCGGGCCTTAAGCACAGATACGCAGTATTTT	CASSFRALSTDTQYF	few	TRBV6-5	TRBJ2-3	.